A selection of T cell receptor beta chains follows, all from one sample in a study of cytomegalovirus exposure and HLA in healthy donors. Sequencing was performed with immunoSEQ multiplex PCR; in TCRdb, only in-frame clones are kept and a portion is missing. Found here are roughly 200,000 clones, less than 90% of them singletons; the top ten hold about 1.6%. Sequencing was performed on PBMCs. The receptors here all came from a man between 45 and 60 years old in good health and CMV-seronegative. Both conserved end residues are trimmed from each CDR3. Each record gives: V gene, J gene, CDR3 protein.

TRBV18	TRBJ2-3	ASSQPFLPSGELVPGTQY
TRBV2	TRBJ1-1	ASPRRQGLNTEAF
TRBV7-6	TRBJ2-7	ASSLDQGRDEQY
TRBV6-1	TRBJ1-1	ASSEQGDRVAMNTEAF
TRBV9	TRBJ1-1	ASSVGQRNTEAF
TRBV28	TRBJ2-7	ASSFSVRNYEQY
TRBV4-1	TRBJ2-5	ASSQMGRGRAGETQY
TRBV29-1	TRBJ2-1	SVEVRLRGNEQF
TRBV6-6	TRBJ2-1	ASRTSRGLEF
TRBV7-9	TRBJ1-4	ASSPGTGNEKLF
TRBV18	TRBJ2-7	ASSPGLNYEQY